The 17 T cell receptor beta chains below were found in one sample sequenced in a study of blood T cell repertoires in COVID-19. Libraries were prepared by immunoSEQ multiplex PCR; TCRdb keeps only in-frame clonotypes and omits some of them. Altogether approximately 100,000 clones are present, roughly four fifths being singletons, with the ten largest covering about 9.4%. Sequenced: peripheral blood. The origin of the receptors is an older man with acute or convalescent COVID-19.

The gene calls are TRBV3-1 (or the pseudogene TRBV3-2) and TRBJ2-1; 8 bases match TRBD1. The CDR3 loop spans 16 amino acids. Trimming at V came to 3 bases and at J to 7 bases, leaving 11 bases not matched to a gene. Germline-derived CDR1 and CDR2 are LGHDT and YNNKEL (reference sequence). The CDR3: CASSQGQVASFNEQFF. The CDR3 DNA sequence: TGTGCCAGCAGCCAGGGACAGGTTGCTTCTTTTAATGAGCAGTTCTTC.

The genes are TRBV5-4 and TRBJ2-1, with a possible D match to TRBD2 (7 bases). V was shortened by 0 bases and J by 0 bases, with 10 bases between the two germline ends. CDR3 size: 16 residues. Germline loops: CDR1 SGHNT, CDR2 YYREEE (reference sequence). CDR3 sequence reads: CASSLGGGGSYNEQFF. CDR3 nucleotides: TGTGCCAGCAGCTTGGGGGGGGGCGGCTCCTACAATGAGCAGTTCTTC.

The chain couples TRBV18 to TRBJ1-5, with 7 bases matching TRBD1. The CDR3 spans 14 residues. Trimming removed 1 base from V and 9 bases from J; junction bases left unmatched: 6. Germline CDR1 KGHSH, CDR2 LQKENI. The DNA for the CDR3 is TGTGCCAGCTCACCACTACAGGGGAAAAGGCCCCAGCATTTT. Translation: CASSPLQGKRPQHF. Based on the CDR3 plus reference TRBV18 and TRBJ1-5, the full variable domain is NAGVMQNPRHLVRRRGQEARLRCSPMKGHSHVYWYRQLPEEGLKFMVYLQKENIIDESGMPKERFSAEFPKEGPSILRIQQVVRGDSAAYFCASSPLQGKRPQHFGDGTRLSIL.

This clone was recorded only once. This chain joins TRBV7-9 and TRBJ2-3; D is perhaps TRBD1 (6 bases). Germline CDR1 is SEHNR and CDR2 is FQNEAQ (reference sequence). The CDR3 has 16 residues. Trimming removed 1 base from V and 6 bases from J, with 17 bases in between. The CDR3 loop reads CASSLDPGQGRDTQYF. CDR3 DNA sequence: TGTGCCAGCAGCTTAGACCCGGGACAAGGCAGGGATACGCAGTATTTT.

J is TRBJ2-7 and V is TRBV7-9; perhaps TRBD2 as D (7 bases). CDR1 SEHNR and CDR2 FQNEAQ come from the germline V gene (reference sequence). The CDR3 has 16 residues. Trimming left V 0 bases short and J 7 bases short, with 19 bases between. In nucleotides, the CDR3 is TGTGCCAGCAGCTTAGCGCTCGGGGGGCCTAGTAGAGAGCAGTACTTC. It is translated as CASSLALGGPSREQYF.

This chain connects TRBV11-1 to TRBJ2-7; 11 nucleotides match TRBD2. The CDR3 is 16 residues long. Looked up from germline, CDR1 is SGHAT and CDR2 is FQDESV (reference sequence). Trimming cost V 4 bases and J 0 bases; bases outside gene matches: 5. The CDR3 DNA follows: TGTGCCAGCAGCTCGCGGGGACTAGCGGTCTCCTACGAGCAGTACTTC. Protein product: CASSSRGLAVSYEQYF. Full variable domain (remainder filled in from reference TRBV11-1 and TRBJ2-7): EAEVAQSPRYKITEKSQAVAFWCDPISGHATLYWYRQILGQGPELLVQFQDESVVDDSQLPKDRFSAERLKGVDSTLKIQPAELGDSAMYLCASSSRGLAVSYEQYFGPGTRLTVT.

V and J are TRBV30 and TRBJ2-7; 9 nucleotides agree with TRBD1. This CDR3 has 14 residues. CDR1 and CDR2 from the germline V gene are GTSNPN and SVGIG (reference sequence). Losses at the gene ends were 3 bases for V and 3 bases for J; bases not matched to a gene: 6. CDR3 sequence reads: CAWRTGGVNYEQYF. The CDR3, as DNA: TGTGCCTGGAGGACAGGGGGTGTCAACTACGAGCAGTACTTC. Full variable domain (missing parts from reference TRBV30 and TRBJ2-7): SQTIHQWPATLVQPVGSPLSLECTVEGTSNPNLYWYRQAAGRGLQLLFYSVGIGQISSEVPQNLSASRPQDRQFILSSKKLLLSDSGFYLCAWRTGGVNYEQYFGPGTRLTVT.

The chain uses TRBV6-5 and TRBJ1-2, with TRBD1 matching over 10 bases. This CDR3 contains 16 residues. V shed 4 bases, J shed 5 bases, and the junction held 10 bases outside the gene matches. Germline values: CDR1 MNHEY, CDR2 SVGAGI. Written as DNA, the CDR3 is TGTGCCAGCAGTTTTGGCCCCGGGACAGGGGCGTATGGCTACACCTTC. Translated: CASSFGPGTGAYGYTF.

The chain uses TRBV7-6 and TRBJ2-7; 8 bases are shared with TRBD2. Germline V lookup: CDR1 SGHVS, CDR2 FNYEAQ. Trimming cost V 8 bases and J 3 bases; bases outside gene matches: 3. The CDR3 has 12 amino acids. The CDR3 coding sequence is TGTGCCAGCGGACTAGCAGACTACGAGCAGTACTTC. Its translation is CASGLADYEQYF.

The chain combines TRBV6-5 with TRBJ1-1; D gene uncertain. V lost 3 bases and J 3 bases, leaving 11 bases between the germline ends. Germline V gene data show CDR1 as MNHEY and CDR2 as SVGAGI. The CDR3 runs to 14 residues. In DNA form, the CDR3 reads TGTGCCAGCAGTTATGGAGGACCTCACACTGAAGCTTTCTTT. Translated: CASSYGGPHTEAFF.

CDR3 loop: CASTATNEKLFF. In DNA, the CDR3 is TGTGCCAGCACCGCAACTAATGAAAAACTGTTTTTT. This chain uses TRBV2 with TRBJ1-4; D remains ambiguous. The CDR3 totals 12 residues. V dropped 7 bases and J dropped 0 bases, with 3 bases sitting between them. Germline-derived CDR1 and CDR2 are SNHLY and FYNNEI.

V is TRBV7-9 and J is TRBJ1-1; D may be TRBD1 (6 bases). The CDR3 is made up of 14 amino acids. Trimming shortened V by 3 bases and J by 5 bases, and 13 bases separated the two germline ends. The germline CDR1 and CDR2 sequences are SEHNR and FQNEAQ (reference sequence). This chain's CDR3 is CASSLGTGSTEAFF. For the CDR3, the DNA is TGTGCCAGCAGCTTGGGTACAGGGAGTACTGAAGCTTTCTTT.

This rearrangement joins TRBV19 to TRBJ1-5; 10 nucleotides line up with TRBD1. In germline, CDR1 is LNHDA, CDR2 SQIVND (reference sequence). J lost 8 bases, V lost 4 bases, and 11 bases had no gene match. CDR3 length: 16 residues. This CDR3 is CASSTPGQGRLKPQHF. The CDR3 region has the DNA TGTGCCAGTAGTACGCCGGGACAGGGGAGACTGAAGCCCCAGCATTTT.

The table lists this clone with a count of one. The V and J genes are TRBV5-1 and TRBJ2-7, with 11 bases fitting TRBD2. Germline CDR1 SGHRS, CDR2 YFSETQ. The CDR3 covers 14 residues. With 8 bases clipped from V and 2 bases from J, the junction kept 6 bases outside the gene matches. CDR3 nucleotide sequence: TGCGCCAGTACTAGCGGGAGTTTGACCTACGAGCAGTACTTC. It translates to CASTSGSLTYEQYF.

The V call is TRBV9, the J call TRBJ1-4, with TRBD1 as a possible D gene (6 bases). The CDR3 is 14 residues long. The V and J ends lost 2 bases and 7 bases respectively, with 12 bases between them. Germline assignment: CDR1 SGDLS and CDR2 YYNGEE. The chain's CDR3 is CASSVRDRSEKLFF. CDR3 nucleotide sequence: TGTGCCAGCAGCGTCCGAGACAGGAGTGAAAAACTGTTTTTT.

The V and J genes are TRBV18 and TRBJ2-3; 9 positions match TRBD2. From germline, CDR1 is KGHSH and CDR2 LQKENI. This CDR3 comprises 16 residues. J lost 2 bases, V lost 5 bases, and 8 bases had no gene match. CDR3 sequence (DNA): TGTGCCAGCTCATCCCGGCTAGCGGGAAACACAGATACGCAGTATTTT. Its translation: CASSSRLAGNTDTQYF.

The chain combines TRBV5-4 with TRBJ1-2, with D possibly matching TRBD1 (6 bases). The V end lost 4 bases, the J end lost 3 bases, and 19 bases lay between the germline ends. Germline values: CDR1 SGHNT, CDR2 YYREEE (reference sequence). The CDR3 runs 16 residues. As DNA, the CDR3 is TGTGCCAGCAGCCAGCCGGGGGGGCTTGGGGACTATGGCTACACCTTC. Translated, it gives CASSQPGGLGDYGYTF.